This T cell receptor beta chain was sequenced during a study of a mutant IDH1 vaccine in newly diagnosed glioma. As for time point: baseline, week 1 (first vaccination visit). Treatment given: pre-vaccination baseline after standard-of-care therapy. In germline, CDR1 is SGDLS, CDR2 YYNGEE. The length of the CDR3 is 14 residues. V lost 0 bases to trimming and J lost 4 bases; unmatched junction nucleotides: 3. Clones were sequenced by immunoSEQ multiplex PCR, and TCRdb holds only the in-frame ones, with some missing. The data show 60,000 to 85,000 clones, around 79% seen once. The rearrangement joins TRBV9 to TRBJ2-5; 7 bases match TRBD2. Specimen: PBMCs, collected from a glioma patient treated with radiotherapy, temozolomide or both. The receptor's source is a man aged 50 to 59 with glioma. CDR3 region: CASSVGGGGETQYF. CDR3 nucleotide sequence: TGTGCCAGCAGCGTAGGCGGCGGGGGAGAGACCCAGTACTTC.